A single sample is the source of the 15 T cell receptor beta chains below, sequenced in a study of T cell clonality in common variable immunodeficiency. Study findings and constraints: Common variable immunodeficiency TCR beta sequences reportedly had fewer deletions and N-nucleotide insertions.

The antigens of these receptors remain unknown. This table comes from immunoSEQ multiplex PCR, and its TCRdb copy is limited to in-frame clones, with some not included. The profile covers about 35,000 clones, none occurring a single time. The sample taken for sequencing was peripheral blood mononuclear cells. The receptors originated from a human donor with common variable immunodeficiency.

This clone was counted between two and nine times. The read ends 3 residues early relative to the CDR3; the germline J gene fills the gap. V and J are TRBV18 and TRBJ1-1; 8 positions match TRBD1. In germline, CDR1 is KGHSH, CDR2 LQKENI. CDR3 size: 16 residues. The V segment lost 6 bases and the J segment 0 bases; nucleotides outside the gene matches: 9. The CDR3 DNA, read in part, is TGTGCCAGCTCTCCTGGGACAGGAGCAATGAACACTGAA. Its translation: CASSPGTGAMNTE. The full CDR3 protein is CASSPGTGAMNTEAFF.

This clone was seen more than once but under ten times. The read finishes 3 residues shy of the CDR3 end, and the germline J gene is used to complete it. The rearrangement joins TRBV30 to TRBJ2-7, with D uncertain. The CDR3 is 14 residues long. Per germline, CDR1 GTSNPN and CDR2 SVGIG (reference sequence). V lost 0 bases and J lost 3, with 12 bases in between. The chain's CDR3 is CAWSVGSPYYEQYF. Incomplete CDR3 DNA: TGTGCCTGGAGTGTGGGCAGCCCCTACTACGAG.

There are many counts of this clone. The read gets to within 3 residues of the CDR3 end, and the germline J gene fills in the rest. At the DNA level, this CDR3 is encoded by other sequences in the same sample as well. The J gene is TRBJ2-6, the V gene TRBV20-1; perhaps D is TRBD1 or TRBD2 (5 bases each). CDR3 size: 14 residues. CDR1 DFQATT and CDR2 SNEGSKA come from the germline V gene (reference sequence). The V and J ends lost 5 bases and 1 base respectively, with 9 bases between them. The chain's CDR3 is CSAREGSGANVLTF. CDR3 bases read: TGCAGTGCTCGTGAGGGGTCTGGGGCCAACGTC.

This clone was seen many times. The read halts 3 residues ahead of the CDR3 end, with the missing end drawn from the germline J gene. The chain has TRBV2 and TRBJ1-1; maybe TRBD1 (5 bases). Germline-derived CDR1 and CDR2 are SNHLY and FYNNEI. The V end lost 5 bases, the J end lost 1 base, and 8 bases lay between the germline ends. The CDR3 length is 13 residues. The CDR3 region is CASSLGGNTEAFF. The part of the CDR3 DNA that was read is TGTGCCAGCAGTCTGGGGGGGAACACTGAA.

At least ten counts were recorded for this clone. The CDR3 end is not reached by the read, which stops 3 residues before it; the germline J gene fills it in. The chain combines TRBV20-1 with TRBJ2-2; 7 nucleotides agree with TRBD2. CDR1 and CDR2 from the germline V gene are DFQATT and SNEGSKA (reference sequence). J lost 2 bases, V lost 0 bases, and 6 bases had no gene match. CDR3 length equals 16 residues. CDR3 residues: CSARDPLAANTGELFF. The part of the CDR3 DNA that was read is TGCAGTGCTAGAGATCCCCTAGCGGCCAACACCGGGGAG.

This clone was found many times. The CDR3 bases that were read are TGTGCCAGCTCACCATGGGAGGGGGTCGGCTATGGC. Protein product: CASSPWEGVGYG. The whole CDR3 reads CASSPWEGVGYGYTF. The rearrangement uses TRBV18 and TRBJ1-2; possible D gene TRBD1, 6 bases. Read sequence stops 3 residues before the CDR3 end, and the germline J gene provides the missing end. Germline loops: CDR1 KGHSH, CDR2 LQKENI. V was pared by 2 bases and J by 4 bases, with 14 bases between. The CDR3 loop spans 15 amino acids.

This clone was counted only a few times. The read is 3 residues too short to cover the CDR3 end, so that end is filled in from the germline J gene. The V gene is TRBV18, the J gene TRBJ2-1; 12 bases are a match to TRBD2. The length of the CDR3 is 16 residues. V dropped 2 bases and J dropped 3; count of bases not matched to a gene: 2. Germline CDR1 is KGHSH and CDR2 is LQKENI. This chain's CDR3 is CASSPRTSGIYNEQFF. CDR3 DNA (partial): TGTGCCAGCTCACCAAGGACTAGCGGGATCTACAATGAG.

As to this clone: Read data end 3 residues before the CDR3 end; the end is taken from the germline J gene. The V and J genes are TRBV29-1 and TRBJ1-4, with 9 nucleotides matching TRBD1. CDR3 length: 14 residues. CDR1 and CDR2 (germline): SQVTM, ANQGSEA. V shed 6 bases and J 5 bases; nucleotides not matched to a gene: 7. CDR3 residues: CSVQGQGRNEKLFF. The covered CDR3 bases are TGCAGCGTCCAGGGACAGGGACGGAATGAAAAA.

This clone was seen repeatedly, ten times or more. The CDR3 end lies 3 residues beyond the end of the read and is filled in from the germline J gene. This sequence joins TRBV18 and TRBJ2-1, with 14 bases matching TRBD2. The V segment lost 3 bases and the J segment 8 bases; nucleotides outside the gene matches: 3. CDR1 KGHSH and CDR2 LQKENI come from the germline V gene. This CDR3 spans 15 amino acids. CDR3 amino acids: CASSPGLAGAHEQFF. The CDR3 bases that were read are TGTGCCAGCTCACCGGGACTAGCGGGAGCTCATGAG.

This clone was counted ten times or more. The read finishes 3 residues shy of the CDR3 end, and the germline J gene is used to complete it. The V gene is TRBV14, the J gene TRBJ1-1; D unclear. V was shortened by 7 bases and J by 5 bases, with 8 bases between the two germline ends. CDR1 and CDR2 (germline): SGHDN, FVKESK. This CDR3 comprises 11 residues. CDR3 bases read: TGTGCCAGCACTCAAGGGACTGAA. Protein product: CASTQGTE. The entire CDR3 protein reads CASTQGTEAFF.

Remarks on this clone: Read sequence stops 3 residues before the CDR3 end, and the germline J gene provides the missing end. This chain uses TRBV19 with TRBJ2-7; D unclear. The CDR3 totals 10 residues. Trimming took off 6 bases at V and 6 bases at J, with 6 bases between the two ends. Germline-derived CDR1 and CDR2 are LNHDA and SQIVND (reference sequence). This CDR3 is CASRRIEQYF. The sequenced part of the CDR3 DNA is TGTGCCAGTAGGCGGATCGAG.

This clone was seen a handful of times. The sequenced part of the CDR3 DNA is TGTGCCAGCAGCTTCCGGGACAGGGGGACTGAA. Its protein product is CASSFRDRGTE. The whole CDR3 region reads CASSFRDRGTEAFF. The rearrangement joins TRBV7-9 to TRBJ1-1; the match to TRBD1 covers 11 bases. Read data end 3 residues before the CDR3 end; the end is taken from the germline J gene. The CDR3 loop spans 14 amino acids. CDR1 is SEHNR and CDR2 is FQNEAQ in the germline V gene (reference sequence). The V segment lost 3 bases and the J segment 5 bases; nucleotides outside the gene matches: 2.

This clone was seen repeatedly, ten times or more. The read ends 3 residues before the CDR3 terminus; that terminus is restored from the germline J gene. The V call is TRBV6-4, the J call TRBJ2-3, with 9 nucleotides matching TRBD1. Germline CDR1 and CDR2: MRHNA and SNTAGT. The CDR3 runs 15 residues. V lost 5 bases and J lost 5; bases outside the gene matches: 8. This chain's CDR3 is CASSLGGTGQDTQYF. The DNA read from the CDR3 is TGTGCCAGCAGTTTAGGCGGGACAGGGCAAGATACG.

This clone was detected a few times. The CDR3 loop is CATSTGLNYGYTF. The sequenced part of the CDR3 DNA is TGTGCCACCTCTACGGGACTTAACTATGGC. The rearrangement uses TRBV7-9 and TRBJ1-2, with a possible D match to TRBD1 (5 bases). The read stops 3 residues short of the end of the CDR3; the missing end is completed from the germline J gene. Trimming took off 10 bases at V and 1 base at J, with 13 bases between the two ends. Germline V gene lookup returns CDR1 SEHNR and CDR2 FQNEAQ (reference sequence). The CDR3 is 13 amino acids.

As for this clone: The DNA ends 3 residues before the CDR3 does, and the rest of the CDR3 is filled in from the germline J gene. V and J are TRBV7-7 and TRBJ2-7, with 9 bases lining up with TRBD2. V was pared by 1 base and J by 6 bases, with 7 bases of the junction left unmatched. This CDR3 has 15 amino acids. The germline CDR1 and CDR2 sequences are SSHAT and FNYEAQ (reference sequence). The CDR3: CASSLVSGGRGEQYF. The DNA read from the CDR3 is TGTGCCAGCAGCTTAGTTAGCGGGGGCAGGGGCGAG.